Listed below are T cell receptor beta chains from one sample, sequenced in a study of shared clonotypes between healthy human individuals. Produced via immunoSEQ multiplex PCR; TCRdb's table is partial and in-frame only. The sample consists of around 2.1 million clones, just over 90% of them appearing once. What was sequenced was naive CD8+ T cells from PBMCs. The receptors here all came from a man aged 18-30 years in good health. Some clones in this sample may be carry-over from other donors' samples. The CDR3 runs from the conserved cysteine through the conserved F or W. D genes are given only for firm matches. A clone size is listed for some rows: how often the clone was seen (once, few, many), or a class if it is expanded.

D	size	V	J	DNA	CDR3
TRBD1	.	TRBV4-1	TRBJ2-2	TGCGCCAGCAGCCAAGAATATGGGACAGGGGTTCCCGGGGAGCTGTTTTTT	CASSQEYGTGVPGELFF
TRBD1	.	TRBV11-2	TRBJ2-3	TGTGCCAGCAGCACCCGGACAGGGGCCTACACTAGCACAGATACGCAGTATTTT	CASSTRTGAYTSTDTQYF
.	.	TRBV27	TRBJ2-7	TGTGCCAGCTCCTTTGGGTTGACCTACGAGCAGTACTTC	CASSFGLTYEQYF
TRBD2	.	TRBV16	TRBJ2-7	TGTGCCAGCAGCCAATCAGGGGCCGGCGGGAGCTCCTACGAGCAGTACTTC	CASSQSGAGGSSYEQYF
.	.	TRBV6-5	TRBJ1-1	TGTGCCAGCAGTTACTCCGAAAGCACTGAAGCTTTCTTT	CASSYSESTEAFF
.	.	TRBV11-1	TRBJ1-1	TGTGCCAGCAGCCACACGGACTGGAACACTGAAGCTTTCTTT	CASSHTDWNTEAFF
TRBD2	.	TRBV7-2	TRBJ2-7	TGTGCCAGCAGCTTAGAGGTACTAGCGGGCGCCAGGGCCCTCCACGAGCAGTACTTC	CASSLEVLAGARALHEQYF
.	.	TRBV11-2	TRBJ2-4	TGTGCCAGCAGCCCTCCCAGAGGCAAAAACATTCAGTACTTC	CASSPPRGKNIQYF
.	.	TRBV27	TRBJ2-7	TGTGCCAGCAGTTTAGGAGGCAGACTTACCTACGAGCAGTACTTC	CASSLGGRLTYEQYF
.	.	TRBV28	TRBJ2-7	TGTGCCAGCAGTACTCGACGGCTAGGGGACGAGCAGTACTTC	CASSTRRLGDEQYF
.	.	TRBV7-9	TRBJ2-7	TGTGCCAGCAGCCCCCCCCCGGGTCCCTCAAACGAGCAGTACTTC	CASSPPPGPSNEQYF
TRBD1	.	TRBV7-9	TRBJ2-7	TGTGCCAGCAGCCACCGGACAGGGGGCCGGTACTTC	CASSHRTGGRYF
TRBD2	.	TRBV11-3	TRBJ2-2	TGTGCCAGCAGCCCCCGGACTAGCGGGAACGCTGGGGGCACCGGGGAGCTGTTTTTT	CASSPRTSGNAGGTGELFF
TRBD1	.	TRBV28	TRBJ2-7	TGTGCCAGCAGTTTAACAGGGGGATTCCCCTACGAGCAGTACTTC	CASSLTGGFPYEQYF
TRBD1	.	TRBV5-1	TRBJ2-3	TGCGCCAGCAGCTCCCGGACAGGGATAAGAACAGATACGCAGTATTTT	CASSSRTGIRTDTQYF
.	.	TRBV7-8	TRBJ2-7	TGTGCCAGCAGCGCATTAGCGTACGAGCAGTACTTC	CASSALAYEQYF
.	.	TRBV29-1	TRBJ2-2	TGCAGCGTTGAACCAGGGAACACCGGGGAGCTGTTTTTT	CSVEPGNTGELFF
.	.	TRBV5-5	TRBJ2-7	TGTGCCAGCAGCTTGGGAGGGGACTACGAGCAGTACTTC	CASSLGGDYEQYF
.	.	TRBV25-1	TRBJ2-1	TGTGCCAGCAGTGAATTCGATGAGCAGTTCTTC	CASSEFDEQFF
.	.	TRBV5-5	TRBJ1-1	TGTGCCAGCAGCTTCGCGGTGGTAACTGAAGCTTTCTTT	CASSFAVVTEAFF
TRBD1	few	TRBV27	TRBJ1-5	TGTGCCAGCAGTCCCGCTCTCGGACAGGGTAATCAGCCCCAGCATTTT	CASSPALGQGNQPQHF
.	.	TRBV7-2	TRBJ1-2	TGTGCCAGCAGCCAAACAGGGTTTGGCTATGGCTACACCTTC	CASSQTGFGYGYTF
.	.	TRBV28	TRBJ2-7	TGTGCCAGCAGTTTGGGCAGAAACTACGAGCAGTACTTC	CASSLGRNYEQYF
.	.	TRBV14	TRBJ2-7	TGTGCCAGCAGCCAATCGAGCGTCAGCTCCTACGAGCAGTACTTC	CASSQSSVSSYEQYF
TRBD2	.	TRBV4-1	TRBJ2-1	TGCGCCAGCAGCCAAGGAACGGGAGGCATGAATGAGCAGTTCTTC	CASSQGTGGMNEQFF
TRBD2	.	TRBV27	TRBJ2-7	TGTGCCAGCAGTCCATCCCCGACTAGCGGGAGGATCTACGAGCAGTACTTC	CASSPSPTSGRIYEQYF
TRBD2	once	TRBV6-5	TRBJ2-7	TGTGCCAGCAGTTACTCAACTAGCGGTTCCTACGAGCAGTACTTC	CASSYSTSGSYEQYF
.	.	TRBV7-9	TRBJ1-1	TGTGCCAGCAGCTTTTTCAAATCTGAAGCTTTCTTT	CASSFFKSEAFF
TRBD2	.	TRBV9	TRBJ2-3	TGTGCCAGCAGCGCGGGACTAGCGGGATGGGGTAGCACAGATACGCAGTATTTT	CASSAGLAGWGSTDTQYF
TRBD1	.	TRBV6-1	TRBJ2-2	TGTGCCACCGACAGGGGGCGCATCGCCGGGGAGCTGTTTTTT	CATDRGRIAGELFF
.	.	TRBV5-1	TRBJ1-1	TGCGCCAGCAGCTTGGTGGCAGGGGTGACACATACTGAAGCTTTCTTT	CASSLVAGVTHTEAFF
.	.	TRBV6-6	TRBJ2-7	TGTGCCAGCAGTTACTCGAACGGGGGCGCAGAGCAGTACTTC	CASSYSNGGAEQYF
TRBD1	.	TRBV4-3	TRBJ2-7	TGCGCCAGCAGCCAGGAGGGACAGGGGGTAGAGCAGTACTTC	CASSQEGQGVEQYF
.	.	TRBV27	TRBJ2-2	TGTGCCAGCAGTTCGCGACAGGGAGGGCACACCGGGGAGCTGTTTTTT	CASSSRQGGHTGELFF